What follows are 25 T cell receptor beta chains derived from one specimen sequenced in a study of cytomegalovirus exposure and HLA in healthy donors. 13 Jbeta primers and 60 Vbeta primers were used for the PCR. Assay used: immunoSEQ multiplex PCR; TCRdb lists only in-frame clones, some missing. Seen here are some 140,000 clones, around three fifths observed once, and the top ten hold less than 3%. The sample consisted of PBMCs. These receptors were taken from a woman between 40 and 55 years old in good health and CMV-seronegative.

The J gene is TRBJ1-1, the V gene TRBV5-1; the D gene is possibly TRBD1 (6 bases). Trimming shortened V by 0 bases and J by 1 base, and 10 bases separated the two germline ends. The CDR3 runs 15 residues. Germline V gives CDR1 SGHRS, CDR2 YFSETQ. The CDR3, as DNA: TGCGCCAGCAGCTTGGGGGCAGGGGCGAACACTGAAGCTTTCTTT. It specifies CASSLGAGANTEAFF.

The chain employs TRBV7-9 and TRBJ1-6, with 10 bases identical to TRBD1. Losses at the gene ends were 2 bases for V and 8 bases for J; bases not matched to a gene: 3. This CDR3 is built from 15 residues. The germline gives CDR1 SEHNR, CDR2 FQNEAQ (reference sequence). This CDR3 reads CASSLRGTGDSPLHF. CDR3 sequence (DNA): TGTGCCAGCAGCTTACGAGGGACAGGGGATTCACCCCTCCACTTT.

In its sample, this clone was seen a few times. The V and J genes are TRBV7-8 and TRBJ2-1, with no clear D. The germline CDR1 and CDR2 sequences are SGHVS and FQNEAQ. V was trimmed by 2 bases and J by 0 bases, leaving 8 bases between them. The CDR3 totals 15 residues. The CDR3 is CASSLSSSSYNEQFF. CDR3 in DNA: TGTGCCAGCAGCTTATCTTCCAGCTCCTACAATGAGCAGTTCTTC.

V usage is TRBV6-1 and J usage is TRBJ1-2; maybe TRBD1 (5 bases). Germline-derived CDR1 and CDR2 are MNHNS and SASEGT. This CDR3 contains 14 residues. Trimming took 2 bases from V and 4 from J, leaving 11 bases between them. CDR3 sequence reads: CASSEQGSSYGYTF. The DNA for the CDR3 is TGTGCCAGCAGTGAACAGGGCTCTAGCTATGGCTACACCTTC.

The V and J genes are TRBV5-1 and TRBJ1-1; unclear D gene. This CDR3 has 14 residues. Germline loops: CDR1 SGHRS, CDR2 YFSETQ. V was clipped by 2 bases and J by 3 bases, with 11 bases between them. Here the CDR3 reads CASSFSIGDTEAFF. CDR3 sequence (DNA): TGCGCCAGCAGCTTTTCTATCGGAGACACTGAAGCTTTCTTT.

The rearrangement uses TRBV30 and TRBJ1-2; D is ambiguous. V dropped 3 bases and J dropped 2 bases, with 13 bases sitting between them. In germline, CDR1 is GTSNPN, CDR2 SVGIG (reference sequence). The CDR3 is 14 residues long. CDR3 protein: CAWRGQRGNYGYTF. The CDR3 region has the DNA TGTGCCTGGAGAGGTCAGCGAGGGAACTATGGCTACACCTTC. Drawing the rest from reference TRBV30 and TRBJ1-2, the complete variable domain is SQTIHQWPATLVQPVGSPLSLECTVEGTSNPNLYWYRQAAGRGLQLLFYSVGIGQISSEVPQNLSASRPQDRQFILSSKKLLLSDSGFYLCAWRGQRGNYGYTFGSGTRLTVV.

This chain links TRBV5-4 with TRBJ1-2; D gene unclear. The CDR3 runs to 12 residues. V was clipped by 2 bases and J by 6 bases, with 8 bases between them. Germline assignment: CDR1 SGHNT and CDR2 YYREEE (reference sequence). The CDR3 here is CASSFRRDGYTF. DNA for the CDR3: TGTGCCAGCAGCTTTAGGCGGGATGGCTACACCTTC.

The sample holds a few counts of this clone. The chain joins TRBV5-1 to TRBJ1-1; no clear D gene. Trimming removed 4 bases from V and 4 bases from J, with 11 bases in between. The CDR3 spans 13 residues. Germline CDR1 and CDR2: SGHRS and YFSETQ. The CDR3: CASSIGLFTEAFF. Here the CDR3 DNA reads TGCGCCAGCAGCATCGGACTCTTCACTGAAGCTTTCTTT.

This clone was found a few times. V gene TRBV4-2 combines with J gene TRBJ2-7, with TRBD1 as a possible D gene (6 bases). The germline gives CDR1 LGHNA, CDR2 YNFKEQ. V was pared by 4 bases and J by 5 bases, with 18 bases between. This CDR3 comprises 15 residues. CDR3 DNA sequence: TGTGCCAGCAGCCGACAGGCAACACCGGACGACGAGCAGTACTTC. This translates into CASSRQATPDDEQYF.

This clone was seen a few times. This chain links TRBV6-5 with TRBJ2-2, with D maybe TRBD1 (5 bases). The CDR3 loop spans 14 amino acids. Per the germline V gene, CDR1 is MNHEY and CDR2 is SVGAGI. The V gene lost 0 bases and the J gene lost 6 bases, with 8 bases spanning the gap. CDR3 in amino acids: CASSYSKGAGELFF. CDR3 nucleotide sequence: TGTGCCAGCAGTTACTCGAAAGGGGCCGGGGAGCTGTTTTTT.

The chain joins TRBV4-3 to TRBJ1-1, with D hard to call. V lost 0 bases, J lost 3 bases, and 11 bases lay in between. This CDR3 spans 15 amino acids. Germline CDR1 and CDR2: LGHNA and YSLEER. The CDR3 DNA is TGCGCCAGCAGCCAAGAAGGGAGCGCGCACACTGAAGCTTTCTTT. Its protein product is CASSQEGSAHTEAFF.

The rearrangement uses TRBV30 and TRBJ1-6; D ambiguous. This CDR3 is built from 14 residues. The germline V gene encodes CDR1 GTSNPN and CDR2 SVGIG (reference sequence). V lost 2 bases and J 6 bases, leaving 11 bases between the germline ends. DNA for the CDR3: TGTGCCTGGAGTATGAACAGCCGTAATTCACCCCTCCACTTT. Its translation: CAWSMNSRNSPLHF.

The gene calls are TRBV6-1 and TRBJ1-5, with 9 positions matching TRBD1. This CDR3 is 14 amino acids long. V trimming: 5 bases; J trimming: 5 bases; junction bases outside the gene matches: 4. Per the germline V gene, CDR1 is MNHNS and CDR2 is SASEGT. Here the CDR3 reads CASSLQGADQPQHF. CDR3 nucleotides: TGTGCCAGCAGTTTACAGGGGGCCGATCAGCCCCAGCATTTT.

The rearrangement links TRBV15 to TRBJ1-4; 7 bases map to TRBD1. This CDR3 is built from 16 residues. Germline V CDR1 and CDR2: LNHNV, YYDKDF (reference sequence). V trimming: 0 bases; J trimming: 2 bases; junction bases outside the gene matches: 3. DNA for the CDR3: TGTGCCACCAGCAGAGATCCGACAGGGACTAATGAAAAACTGTTTTTT. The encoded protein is CATSRDPTGTNEKLFF.

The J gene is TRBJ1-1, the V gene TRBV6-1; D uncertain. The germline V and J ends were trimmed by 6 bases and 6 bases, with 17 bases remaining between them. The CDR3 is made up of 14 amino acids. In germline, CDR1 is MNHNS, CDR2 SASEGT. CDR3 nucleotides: TGTGCCAGCAGGCTCCCTGGACTGGGCCCTGAAGCTTTCTTT. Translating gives CASRLPGLGPEAFF.

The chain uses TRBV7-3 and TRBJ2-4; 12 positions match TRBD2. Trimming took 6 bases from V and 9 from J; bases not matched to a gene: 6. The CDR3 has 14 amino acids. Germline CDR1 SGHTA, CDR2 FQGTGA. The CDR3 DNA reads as TGTGCCAGCAGAAGGACTAGCGGGGAAGGCATTCAGTACTTC. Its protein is CASRRTSGEGIQYF.

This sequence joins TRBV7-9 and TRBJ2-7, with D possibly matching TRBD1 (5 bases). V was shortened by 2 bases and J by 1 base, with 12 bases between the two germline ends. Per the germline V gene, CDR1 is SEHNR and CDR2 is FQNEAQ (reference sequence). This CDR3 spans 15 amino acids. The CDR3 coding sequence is TGTGCCAGCAGCTTACTAGTTTCAGGGTCCTACGAGCAGTACTTC. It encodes CASSLLVSGSYEQYF.

The CDR3 protein is CASSSRTWNTEAFF. Written as DNA, the CDR3 is TGTGCCAGCAGCTCCAGGACTTGGAACACTGAAGCTTTCTTT. J is TRBJ1-1 and V is TRBV4-2; D gene unclear. The CDR3 covers 14 residues. CDR1 is LGHNA and CDR2 is YNFKEQ in the germline V gene. V was pared by 5 bases and J by 1 base, with 11 bases between.

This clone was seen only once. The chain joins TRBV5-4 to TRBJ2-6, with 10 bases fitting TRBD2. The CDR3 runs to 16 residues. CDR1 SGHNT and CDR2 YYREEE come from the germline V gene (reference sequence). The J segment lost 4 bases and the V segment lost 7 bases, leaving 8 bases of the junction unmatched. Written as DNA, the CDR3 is TGTGCCAGCGGGAGCGGGGGGGCCGAGGGGGCCAACGTCCTGACTTTC. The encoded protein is CASGSGGAEGANVLTF.

The CDR3 bases are TGCGCCAGCAGCTTGGTTAACTTGGGCAGGGGGAACACTGAAGCTTTCTTT. Amino acids: CASSLVNLGRGNTEAFF. This rearrangement joins TRBV5-1 to TRBJ1-1, with D possibly TRBD1 on 6 matching bases. This CDR3 spans 17 amino acids. Germline V gene lookup returns CDR1 SGHRS and CDR2 YFSETQ. The V end was cut by 0 bases, the J end by 1 base, with 16 bases between.

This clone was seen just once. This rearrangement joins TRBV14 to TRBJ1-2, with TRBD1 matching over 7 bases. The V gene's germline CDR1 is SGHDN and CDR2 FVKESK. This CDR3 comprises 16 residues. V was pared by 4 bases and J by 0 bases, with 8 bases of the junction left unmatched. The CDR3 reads CASSPRGDRANYGYTF. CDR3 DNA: TGTGCCAGCAGCCCGAGGGGGGACAGAGCTAACTATGGCTACACCTTC.

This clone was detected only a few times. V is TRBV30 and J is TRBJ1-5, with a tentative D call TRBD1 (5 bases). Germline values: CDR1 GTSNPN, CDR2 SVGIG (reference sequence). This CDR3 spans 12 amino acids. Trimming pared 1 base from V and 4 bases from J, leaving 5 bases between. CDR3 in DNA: TGTGCCTGGAGTGACAGGAATCAGCCCCAGCATTTT. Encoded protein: CAWSDRNQPQHF.

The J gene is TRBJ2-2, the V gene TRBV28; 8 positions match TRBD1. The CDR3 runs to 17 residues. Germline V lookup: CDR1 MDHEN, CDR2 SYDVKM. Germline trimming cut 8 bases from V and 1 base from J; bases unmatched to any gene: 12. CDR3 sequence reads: CASGGTGLARNTGELFF. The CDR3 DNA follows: TGTGCCAGCGGGGGGACAGGATTAGCCCGGAACACCGGGGAGCTGTTTTTT.

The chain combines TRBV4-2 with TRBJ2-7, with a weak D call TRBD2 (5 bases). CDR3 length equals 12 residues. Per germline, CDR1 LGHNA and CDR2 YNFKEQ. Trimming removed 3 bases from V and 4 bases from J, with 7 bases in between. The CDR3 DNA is TGTGCCAGCAGCCAGCCGGGGTACGAGCAGTACTTC. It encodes CASSQPGYEQYF.

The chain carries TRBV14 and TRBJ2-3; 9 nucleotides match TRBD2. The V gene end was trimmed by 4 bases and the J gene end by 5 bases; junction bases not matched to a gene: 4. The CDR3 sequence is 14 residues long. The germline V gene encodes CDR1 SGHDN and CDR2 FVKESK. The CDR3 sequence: CASSPRGGVDTQYF. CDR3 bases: TGTGCCAGCAGCCCGCGGGGGGGCGTAGATACGCAGTATTTT.